One sample yielded the 19 T cell receptor beta chains listed below, sequenced in a study of cytomegalovirus exposure and HLA in healthy donors. The PCR employed 60 Vbeta primers together with 13 Jbeta primers. Sequenced by immunoSEQ multiplex PCR; TCRdb stores in-frame clones only, minus some. The profile shows 150,000 to 200,000 clones, 82% of them singletons. Sequencing was carried out using PBMCs. Every receptor here comes from a girl aged 2 to 9 in good health and CMV-seropositive.

The genes are TRBV5-4 and TRBJ1-1; 8 bases line up with TRBD1. Trimming removed 3 bases from V and 2 bases from J; junction bases left unmatched: 6. This CDR3 contains 15 residues. Germline lookup yields CDR1 SGHNT and CDR2 YYREEE (reference sequence). The CDR3 DNA follows: TGTGCCAGCAGCTCAGGGGGCGATTTAAACACTGAAGCTTTCTTT. Amino acids: CASSSGGDLNTEAFF.

V and J are TRBV6-5 and TRBJ1-1; TRBD1 might be the D (5 bases). V lost 6 bases and J lost 4, with 9 bases in between. The germline CDR1 and CDR2 sequences are MNHEY and SVGAGI. This CDR3 region has 12 residues. CDR3 nucleotides: TGTGCCAGCAGCCGGGGGGGCACTGAAGCTTTCTTT. Protein: CASSRGGTEAFF.

The rearrangement joins TRBV6-1 to TRBJ1-4; D is unclear. Germline CDR1 is MNHNS and CDR2 is SASEGT. CDR3 length: 15 residues. The ends were cut back, 1 base at V and 4 bases at J, with 10 bases in the middle. This chain's CDR3 is CASSEGRRVNEKLFF. The CDR3 DNA reads TGTGCCAGCAGTGAAGGAAGGAGGGTTAATGAAAAACTGTTTTTT.

The CDR3 DNA reads TGCGCCAGCAGCTTGGGGCAGCAAGGGGTGACCCAGTACTTC. It yields the protein CASSLGQQGVTQYF. This rearrangement joins TRBV5-1 to TRBJ2-5, with TRBD1 as a possible D gene (5 bases). CDR3 size: 14 residues. V was pared by 0 bases and J by 7 bases, with 13 bases between. Germline CDR1 reads SGHRS; CDR2 reads YFSETQ. Full variable domain (remainder filled in from reference TRBV5-1 and TRBJ2-5): KAGVTQTPRYLIKTRGQQVTLSCSPISGHRSVSWYQQTPGQGLQFLFEYFSETQRNKGNFPGRFSGRQFSNSRSEMNVSTLELGDSALYLCASSLGQQGVTQYFGPGTRLLVL.

The V call is TRBV5-1, the J call TRBJ2-7, with 7 bases identical to TRBD2. The junction had 10 bases not matched to a gene; V was cut back by 2 bases and J by 5 bases. The CDR3 is 15 residues long. In germline, CDR1 is SGHRS, CDR2 YFSETQ. The chain's CDR3 is CASSFISGEVNEQYF. The CDR3 DNA reads as TGCGCCAGCAGCTTTATAAGCGGGGAGGTCAACGAGCAGTACTTC.

The chain carries TRBV5-5 and TRBJ1-1, with D tentatively TRBD1 (5 bases). The CDR3 has 14 residues. Deletions cut 4 bases from V and 1 base from J, with 11 bases between. Per germline, CDR1 SGHKS and CDR2 YYEKEE (reference sequence). In DNA, the CDR3 is TGTGCCAGCAGCCACAAGACAGAGAACACTGAAGCTTTCTTT. Translating gives CASSHKTENTEAFF.

The V call is TRBV18, the J call TRBJ2-7, with TRBD2 identical over 7 bases. The CDR3 covers 15 residues. The germline CDR1 and CDR2 sequences are KGHSH and LQKENI. After removal of 4 bases from V and 0 bases from J, the junction contained 6 bases not matched to a gene. The CDR3 is CASSRGSGPSYEQYF. CDR3 nucleotides: TGTGCCAGCTCACGAGGTAGCGGGCCCTCCTACGAGCAGTACTTC.

A few counts support this clone. The V call is TRBV28, the J call TRBJ1-2, with a possible D match to TRBD1 (6 bases). The ends were cut back, 4 bases at V and 4 bases at J, with 13 bases in the middle. The CDR3 length is 14 residues. The V gene's germline CDR1 is MDHEN and CDR2 SYDVKM. Here the CDR3 DNA reads TGTGCCAGCAGTTCCACCGACAGGCCCTATGGCTACACCTTC. Encoded protein: CASSSTDRPYGYTF.

The chain links TRBV29-1 to TRBJ1-1; D is unresolved. The CDR3 is 13 residues long. Trimming removed 3 bases at V and 0 bases at J, with 8 bases between. The germline V gene encodes CDR1 SQVTM and CDR2 ANQGSEA. In nucleotides, the CDR3 is TGCAGCGTTGAGACTCTAATGAACACTGAAGCTTTCTTT. Translated, it gives CSVETLMNTEAFF.

The gene calls are TRBV2 and TRBJ2-7; 9 bases are shared with TRBD1. The junction had 12 bases not matched to a gene; V was cut back by 6 bases and J by 6 bases. Germline CDR1 SNHLY, CDR2 FYNNEI. This CDR3 has 15 residues. As DNA, the CDR3 is TGTGCCAGCAGGATCGAGGGGACAGGGTCAAGCGAGCAGTACTTC. Residues: CASRIEGTGSSEQYF.

The V and J genes are TRBV5-6 and TRBJ1-1; tentative D call: TRBD1 (5 bases). CDR3 size: 15 residues. V was trimmed by 1 base and J by 0 bases, leaving 10 bases between them. The germline CDR1 and CDR2 sequences are SGHDT and YYEEEE. The CDR3 region has the DNA TGTGCCAGCAGCTTGTATGGGGCCATGAACACTGAAGCTTTCTTT. Translating it yields CASSLYGAMNTEAFF.

This clone has just a few counts. This sequence joins TRBV7-2 and TRBJ2-1, with a weak D call TRBD2 (5 bases). V shed 5 bases and J shed 9 bases, with 17 bases lying between them. Germline V gene data show CDR1 as SGHTA and CDR2 as FQGNSA. This CDR3 region has 14 residues. The DNA of the CDR3 is TGTGCCAGCAGCCCCTCCGGTCCGGCGGGTGAGCAGTTCTTC. Translation gives CASSPSGPAGEQFF.

J is TRBJ2-3 and V is TRBV30; 8 nucleotides match TRBD2. With 2 bases clipped from V and 4 bases from J, the junction kept 5 bases outside the gene matches. CDR3 length equals 14 residues. The V gene's germline CDR1 is GTSNPN and CDR2 SVGIG (reference sequence). The CDR3 region has the DNA TGTGCCTGGAGTCGGGCGGGAGGTTCAGATACGCAGTATTTT. Protein product: CAWSRAGGSDTQYF.

There are a few counts of this clone. CDR3 DNA: TGCGCCAGCAGCTTGTGGGCCAGGCAGGGAGGAAAAAACATTCAGTACTTC. Amino acid sequence: CASSLWARQGGKNIQYF. The chain combines TRBV5-1 with TRBJ2-4; a possible D gene is TRBD2 (6 bases). The ends were cut back, 1 base at V and 4 bases at J, with 18 bases in the middle. Germline CDR1 reads SGHRS; CDR2 reads YFSETQ. There are 17 residues in the CDR3.

The J gene is TRBJ2-6, the V gene TRBV25-1; no definite D call. Germline CDR1 reads MGHDK; CDR2 reads SYGVNS. This CDR3 is 13 amino acids long. The ends were cut back, 4 bases at V and 2 bases at J, with 3 bases in the middle. The CDR3 nucleotides are TGTGCCAGCAGTGCAGCTGGGGCCAACGTCCTGACTTTC. It translates to CASSAAGANVLTF.

The chain recombines TRBV4-1 with TRBJ1-5, with D possibly TRBD1 on 5 matching bases. The V and J ends lost 0 bases and 4 bases respectively, with 22 bases between them. This CDR3 has 19 residues. Germline-derived CDR1 and CDR2 are MGHRA and YSYEKL. The CDR3, as DNA: TGCGCCAGCAGCCAAGATAACCTGGCCGGGGGTTTAGGGAATCAGCCCCAGCATTTT. Encoded protein: CASSQDNLAGGLGNQPQHF.

V gene TRBV28 combines with J gene TRBJ2-7, with 9 bases fitting TRBD1. CDR1 and CDR2 (germline): MDHEN, SYDVKM. The CDR3 is 14 residues long. With 3 bases clipped from V and 7 bases from J, the junction kept 7 bases outside the gene matches. The CDR3, as DNA: TGTGCCAGCAGTTTTGGAGGGACAGGGTGGGAGCAGTACTTC. Amino acid sequence: CASSFGGTGWEQYF.

This clone came up a few times. This chain joins TRBV28 and TRBJ1-5; no definite D call. V lost 4 bases and J 6 bases, leaving 4 bases between the germline ends. Germline loops: CDR1 MDHEN, CDR2 SYDVKM. There are 11 residues in the CDR3. The CDR3 DNA reads TGTGCCAGCAGTTCCGGTCAGCCCCAGCATTTT. Protein: CASSSGQPQHF.

The J gene is TRBJ2-1, the V gene TRBV4-1; a possible D gene is TRBD1 (5 bases). Germline-derived CDR1 and CDR2 are MGHRA and YSYEKL. CDR3 length: 17 residues. Trimming pared 0 bases from V and 6 bases from J, leaving 18 bases between. Here the CDR3 DNA reads TGCGCCAGCAGCCAAGATAGGTGGACATACGAGCTCAATGAGCAGTTCTTC. It codes for CASSQDRWTYELNEQFF.